The clone carrying this T cell receptor beta chain occurred many times. This record comes from a study of blood T cell repertoires in COVID-19. The overall study: PBMCs, B-cell-depleted T cells, or T cells were the source of the cDNA or gDNA that made up the material.

Researchers sorted participants into cohorts using their self-reported clinical history. The protocol was immunoSEQ multiplex PCR, while the TCRdb copy is restricted to in-frame clones and leaves out a portion. The repertoire holds 200,000 or so clones, about 80% seen once, with 7.5% in the top ten. This CDR3 is 15 amino acids long. CDR1 and CDR2 (germline): LNHDA, SQIVND (reference sequence). The ends lost 3 bases at V and 0 bases at J; junction bases unmatched: 4. Material for sequencing was PBMCs or T cells enriched from blood (not recorded which). This chain links TRBV19 with TRBJ1-2; 7 bases agree with TRBD1. The clonotype originates from a man aged 35 to 55 who had recovered from COVID-19. In nucleotides, the CDR3 is TGTGCCAGTAGTATTATCGGACAGGCTAACTATGGCTACACCTTC. It yields the protein CASSIIGQANYGYTF.